The entry below describes one T cell receptor beta chain. This sample is drawn from a study of OX40 agonist ivuxolimab in advanced cancers. Assay used: immunoSEQ multiplex PCR; TCRdb lists only in-frame clones, some missing. The table has some 65,000 clones, 89% seen once; the top ten hold 12%. Trimming took 8 bases from V and 1 from J, leaving 17 bases between them. The CDR3 runs 15 residues. Per germline, CDR1 MNHEY and CDR2 SMNVEV (reference sequence). This clonotype was sampled from an adult with an advanced solid tumor such as melanoma, head and neck, liver or kidney cancer. The specimen comprised CD4+ or CD8+ T cells sorted from blood, sampled in a trial of the OX40 agonist ivuxolimab. The chain links TRBV27 to TRBJ1-1; D is possibly TRBD1 (5 bases). The CDR3 loop reads CASASSQGSNTEAFF. The DNA of the CDR3 is TGTGCCAGCGCCAGCTCCCAGGGCTCGAACACTGAAGCTTTCTTT.